Each of the 9 T cell receptor beta chains below was sequenced from the same sample in a study of T cell responses to AZD1222 COVID-19 vaccine (dated by TCRdb to about 2021). This sample's time point label indicates: baseline before first vaccination. Receptor libraries were prepared by the immunoSEQ multiplex PCR assay. Not all clones reach the TCRdb copy of this immuneACCESS table, which keeps in-frame sequences only. Checked studies attribute under half of the gap to unresolved V genes and leave the rest unexplained. This sample gives around 120,000 clones in total; roughly 87% of them show up just once. Clones ranked in the top ten supply 7.5% to 8% of the sample. The sequences come from peripheral blood, collected on day 0 of AZD1222 vaccination. The receptors come from an adult in good health.

The CDR3 is CAPMAALQGGDHTDTQYF. CDR3 coding DNA: TGTGCCCCAATGGCCGCTTTGCAGGGAGGGGACCACACAGATACGCAGTATTTT. The chain recombines TRBV19 with TRBJ2-3, with TRBD2 matching over 7 bases. The CDR3 length is 18 residues. The V gene end was trimmed by 11 bases and the J gene end by 2 bases; junction bases not matched to a gene: 22. The germline V gene has CDR1 LNHDA and CDR2 SQIVND (reference sequence).

CDR3 coding DNA: TGTGCCAGCAGTTTGTTTAGCCTCGCGGACGAGCAGTACTTC. Its translation is CASSLFSLADEQYF. The chain recombines TRBV28 with TRBJ2-7; no clear D. This CDR3 has 14 residues. V was clipped by 3 bases and J by 5 bases, with 14 bases between them. Per the germline V gene, CDR1 is MDHEN and CDR2 is SYDVKM.

On this clone: The same CDR3 can be traced to other DNA sequences in this sample. V and J are TRBV27 and TRBJ1-1; no clear D. The CDR3 covers 13 residues. The V gene lost 2 bases and the J gene lost 4 bases, with 8 bases spanning the gap. Germline V gene data show CDR1 as MNHEY and CDR2 as SMNVEV (reference sequence). The CDR3 DNA reads TGTGCCAGCAGTTTAAGCAGCTCCACTGAAGCTTTCTTT. Protein sequence: CASSLSSSTEAFF.

This clone has more than one count but fewer than ten. The chain couples TRBV28 to TRBJ1-4; TRBD1 might be the D (5 bases). V lost 8 bases and J lost 0, with 10 bases in between. Germline V gene data show CDR1 as MDHEN and CDR2 as SYDVKM. The CDR3 consists of 14 residues. Here the CDR3 reads CASVRGATNEKLFF. The CDR3 DNA sequence: TGTGCCAGCGTGAGAGGGGCAACTAATGAAAAACTGTTTTTT.

The chain uses TRBV2 and TRBJ2-7; 11 bases are shared with TRBD1. This CDR3 spans 15 amino acids. With 1 base clipped from V and 3 bases from J, the junction kept 2 bases outside the gene matches. Germline assignment: CDR1 SNHLY and CDR2 FYNNEI. CDR3 DNA sequence: TGTGCCAGCAGTGAAGGGACAGGGGGCGGCTACGAGCAGTACTTC. It codes for CASSEGTGGGYEQYF.

This clone appeared a single time. The V gene is TRBV5-4, the J gene TRBJ1-2; D gene uncertain. The V end lost 3 bases, the J end lost 8 bases, and 14 bases lay between the germline ends. The CDR3 loop spans 13 amino acids. CDR1 and CDR2 from the germline V gene are SGHNT and YYREEE (reference sequence). The CDR3 is CASSSRGGGGYTF. CDR3 nucleotide sequence: TGTGCCAGCAGCTCGAGAGGAGGAGGGGGCTACACCTTC.

The genes are TRBV29-1 and TRBJ2-2; D perhaps matches TRBD2 (5 bases). The CDR3 loop spans 14 amino acids. The ends were cut back, 4 bases at V and 0 bases at J, with 9 bases in the middle. In germline, CDR1 is SQVTM, CDR2 ANQGSEA. The CDR3 DNA follows: TGCAGCGTTGGCCCCGGGGCGAACACCGGGGAGCTGTTTTTT. This translates into CSVGPGANTGELFF.

This rearrangement joins TRBV5-4 to TRBJ1-2, with 9 bases fitting TRBD1. The ends lost 0 bases at V and 4 bases at J; junction bases unmatched: 4. This CDR3 contains 15 residues. Germline CDR1 reads SGHNT; CDR2 reads YYREEE (reference sequence). CDR3 sequence: CASSLGDRVGYGYTF. CDR3 in DNA: TGTGCCAGCAGCTTGGGGGACAGGGTAGGCTATGGCTACACCTTC.

The chain uses TRBV5-1 and TRBJ2-7, with 7 positions matching TRBD1. Germline V gene data show CDR1 as SGHRS and CDR2 as YFSETQ. The CDR3 is 14 residues long. The trim removed 5 bases at V and 2 bases at J, leaving 7 bases unmatched. The CDR3 DNA sequence: TGCGCCAGCAGTTCCGGGACAGCGGCCTACGAGCAGTACTTC. Translating it yields CASSSGTAAYEQYF. The full variable domain, with the rest looked up from reference TRBV5-1 and TRBJ2-7, is KAGVTQTPRYLIKTRGQQVTLSCSPISGHRSVSWYQQTPGQGLQFLFEYFSETQRNKGNFPGRFSGRQFSNSRSEMNVSTLELGDSALYLCASSSGTAAYEQYFGPGTRLTVT.